The 18 T cell receptor beta chains below come from one sample, sequenced in a study of blood T cell repertoires in COVID-19 (dated by TCRdb to the early 2020s). Libraries were made using the immunoSEQ multiplex PCR assay. This is the immuneACCESS table as TCRdb keeps it, with only in-frame sequences that have V and J called. A part of the clones is gone; compared with another copy, unresolved V genes explain less than half, and the rest is unexplained. This sample lists tens of thousands of clones; approximately 90% were detected once. The ten largest clones add up to about an eighth of the sample. The specimen was peripheral blood. These TCRs come from a human donor with active COVID-19. The donor label of this sample is uncertain.

This sequence joins TRBV11-2 and TRBJ1-4; no firm D call. V dropped 0 bases and J dropped 3 bases, with 8 bases sitting between them. The germline V gene encodes CDR1 SGHAT and CDR2 FQNNGV. The CDR3 is made up of 15 amino acids. The DNA for the CDR3 is TGTGCCAGCAGCTTAGACCGGGTCGCTAATGAAAAACTGTTTTTT. It codes for CASSLDRVANEKLFF.

V gene TRBV5-1 combines with J gene TRBJ2-7, with 7 bases fitting TRBD1. Germline V CDR1 and CDR2: SGHRS, YFSETQ. The CDR3 consists of 13 residues. After removal of 1 base from V and 4 bases from J, the junction contained 2 bases not matched to a gene. CDR3 sequence (DNA): TGCGCCAGCAGCTTGAGGACAGGATACGAGCAGTACTTC. Its protein is CASSLRTGYEQYF.

This clone was seen more than once but under ten times. The J gene is TRBJ2-7, the V gene TRBV4-2; 9 bases align to TRBD1. The trim removed 1 base at V and 0 bases at J, leaving 4 bases unmatched. Germline values: CDR1 LGHNA, CDR2 YNFKEQ. The CDR3 has 16 amino acids. In nucleotides, the CDR3 is TGTGCCAGCAGCCAAGCTGGACAGGGGAGCTCCTACGAGCAGTACTTC. It yields the protein CASSQAGQGSSYEQYF.

The CDR3, as DNA: TGCGCCAGCAGTGAAAAACGCGGGGACGAGCAGTACGTC. Residues: CASSEKRGDEQYV. J is TRBJ2-7 and V is TRBV10-2; possibly TRBD2 for D (6 bases). The CDR3 has 13 amino acids. Germline V lookup: CDR1 WSHSY, CDR2 SAAADI. Between the trimmed V and J ends, which lost 3 bases and 5 bases, there was a span of 11 bases.

The chain joins TRBV7-9 to TRBJ1-1; 8 bases line up with TRBD1. Germline values: CDR1 SEHNR, CDR2 FQNEAQ (reference sequence). CDR3 length equals 14 residues. Trimming at V came to 10 bases and at J to 5 bases, leaving 12 bases not matched to a gene. CDR3 DNA sequence: TGTGCCATCCCGACACAGGGGGGATGGACTGAAGCTTTCTTT. Translation gives CAIPTQGGWTEAFF.

This chain joins TRBV3-1 (or the pseudogene TRBV3-2) and TRBJ1-1; 10 bases are a match to TRBD1. From germline, CDR1 is LGHDT and CDR2 YNNKEL (reference sequence). CDR3 length: 16 amino acids. J lost 7 bases, V lost 1 base, and 9 bases had no gene match. CDR3 in amino acids: CASSQGQGASGHEAFF. In nucleotides, the CDR3 is TGTGCCAGCAGCCAAGGACAGGGGGCGAGCGGGCATGAAGCTTTCTTT.

The chain is built from TRBV5-6 and TRBJ2-1, with TRBD2 matching 15 bases. The CDR3 is 16 residues long. The germline V gene encodes CDR1 SGHDT and CDR2 YYEEEE. Unmatched junction bases numbered 3, after V lost 4 bases and J lost 4 bases. The DNA of the CDR3 is TGTGCCAGCAGCCCTGGACTAGCGGGAGGGTACAATGAGCAGTTCTTC. This gives the protein CASSPGLAGGYNEQFF.

The V and J genes are TRBV19 and TRBJ2-3; D is possibly TRBD2 (6 bases). Germline V gene sequence: CDR1 LNHDA, CDR2 SQIVND (reference sequence). The V and J ends lost 3 bases and 3 bases respectively, with 10 bases between them. The CDR3 loop spans 14 amino acids. For the CDR3, the DNA is TGTGCCAGTAGTATGGTTAGCGGAACAGATACGCAGTATTTT. Translated: CASSMVSGTDTQYF.

This clone was recorded only once. V gene TRBV11-2 combines with J gene TRBJ2-1, with TRBD2 identical over 8 bases. The CDR3 covers 17 residues. Germline loops: CDR1 SGHAT, CDR2 FQNNGV. V shed 3 bases, J shed 9 bases, and the junction held 16 bases outside the gene matches. The CDR3: CASSLNRGTSGRGEQFF. The CDR3 DNA is TGTGCCAGCAGCTTGAATAGGGGGACTAGTGGGAGGGGTGAGCAGTTCTTC.

V is TRBV10-3 and J is TRBJ2-3, with TRBD2 matching over 10 bases. After removal of 7 bases from V and 0 bases from J, the junction contained 4 bases not matched to a gene. This CDR3 has 15 residues. From germline, CDR1 is ENHRY and CDR2 SYGVKD. This CDR3 reads CAITRTSGSTDTQYF. The DNA of the CDR3 is TGTGCCATCACTAGGACTAGCGGTAGCACAGATACGCAGTATTTT.

The rearrangement uses TRBV6-6 and TRBJ2-1; D is possibly TRBD1 (5 bases). Germline lookup yields CDR1 MNHNY and CDR2 SVGAGI (reference sequence). CDR3 size: 15 residues. Trimming took 2 bases from V and 4 from J, leaving 12 bases between them. CDR3 loop: CASSYGQGIYNEQFF. For the CDR3, the DNA is TGTGCCAGCAGTTACGGGCAGGGTATTTACAATGAGCAGTTCTTC.

The gene calls are TRBV18 and TRBJ2-7, with 9 nucleotides matching TRBD1. This CDR3 spans 15 amino acids. The germline gives CDR1 KGHSH, CDR2 LQKENI. V lost 4 bases, J lost 0 bases, and 4 bases stayed unmatched. The CDR3 sequence is CASSRTGQGSYEQYF. The CDR3 nucleotides are TGTGCCAGCTCACGAACGGGACAGGGCTCCTACGAGCAGTACTTC.

The chain uses TRBV6-2 or TRBV6-3 and TRBJ2-7, with TRBD2 as a possible D gene (6 bases). This CDR3 comprises 12 residues. V was cut by 4 bases and J by 6 bases, with 10 bases left in between. Looked up from germline, CDR1 is MNHEY and CDR2 is SVGEGT. The CDR3 nucleotides are TGTGCCAGCAGTTTGCGGGGAGGCGAGCAGTACGTC. This gives the protein CASSLRGGEQYV.

This clone was picked up one time. The chain carries TRBV6-1 and TRBJ2-7; D is perhaps TRBD1 (7 bases). The CDR3 length is 14 residues. Between the trimmed V and J ends, which lost 3 bases and 1 base, there was a span of 10 bases. CDR1 is MNHNS and CDR2 is SASEGT in the germline V gene. CDR3 in amino acids: CASSDRGASYEQYV. CDR3 nucleotides: TGTGCCAGCAGTGACAGGGGGGCGTCCTACGAGCAGTACGTC.

The chain uses TRBV5-1 and TRBJ2-5, with TRBD2 matching 7 bases. This CDR3 contains 15 residues. CDR1 is SGHRS and CDR2 is YFSETQ in the germline V gene. Trimming cost V 6 bases and J 2 bases; bases outside gene matches: 10. The CDR3 DNA is TGCGCCAGCATGACCGTAGGCGGGGGACAAGAGACCCAGTACTTC. It yields the protein CASMTVGGGQETQYF.

CDR3 DNA sequence: TGTGCCAGCAGCAGGGGGCTGAGCACAGATACGCAGTATTTT. Protein sequence: CASSRGLSTDTQYF. The genes are TRBV27 and TRBJ2-3, with 8 bases aligning to TRBD1. This CDR3 region has 14 residues. The V gene's germline CDR1 is MNHEY and CDR2 SMNVEV (reference sequence). Trimming cost V 6 bases and J 0 bases; bases outside gene matches: 2.

The chain couples TRBV9 to TRBJ2-7; 8 bases fit TRBD2. CDR1 is SGDLS, CDR2 YYNGEE, per germline. The CDR3 is made up of 15 amino acids. V lost 8 bases and J lost 2; bases outside the gene matches: 12. CDR3: CASRQREYRTYEQYF. The CDR3 DNA is TGTGCCAGTCGCCAGCGGGAGTACAGGACCTACGAGCAGTACTTC.

This chain joins TRBV5-4 and TRBJ2-7, with 12 bases fitting TRBD1. The CDR3 is made up of 16 amino acids. CDR1 SGHNT and CDR2 YYREEE come from the germline V gene (reference sequence). V gave up 4 bases and J gave up 4 bases; unmatched junction bases: 9. The CDR3 loop reads CASSPGGDRGLYEQYV. CDR3 DNA: TGTGCCAGCAGCCCAGGGGGGGACAGGGGGCTGTACGAGCAGTACGTC.